Sequencing of this T cell receptor (beta chain) was carried out in a study of T cells in Graves' hyperthyroidism and ophthalmopathy. Study overall: Any treatment followed the collection of peripheral blood at initial diagnosis.

From RNA transcripts, TCR beta CDR3 regions were amplified. The HTBI primer set drove a first-round RT-PCR of the TCR CDR3. Each CDR3 protein is one row after TCRdb ran MiXCR on the multiplex PCR reads. Here the sample spans approximately 330,000 distinct CDR3 sequences, approximately 15% being singletons. This clonotype was seen repeatedly, ten times or more. Sequenced material: blood. The clonotype was recovered from a woman in her forties with Graves' ophthalmopathy.

CDR3 DNA: TGTGCCAGCAGCTTAGCGAGACAGGGGGCTGCCCAAATTTATTCACCCCTCCACTTT. The encoded protein is CASSLARQGAAQIYSPLHF. This chain links TRBV7-2 with TRBJ1-6; 10 bases match TRBD1. The CDR3 sequence is 19 residues long. The germline V gene has CDR1 SGHTA and CDR2 FQGNSA. J gave up 8 bases and V 0 bases, and 13 bases lay outside the gene matches.